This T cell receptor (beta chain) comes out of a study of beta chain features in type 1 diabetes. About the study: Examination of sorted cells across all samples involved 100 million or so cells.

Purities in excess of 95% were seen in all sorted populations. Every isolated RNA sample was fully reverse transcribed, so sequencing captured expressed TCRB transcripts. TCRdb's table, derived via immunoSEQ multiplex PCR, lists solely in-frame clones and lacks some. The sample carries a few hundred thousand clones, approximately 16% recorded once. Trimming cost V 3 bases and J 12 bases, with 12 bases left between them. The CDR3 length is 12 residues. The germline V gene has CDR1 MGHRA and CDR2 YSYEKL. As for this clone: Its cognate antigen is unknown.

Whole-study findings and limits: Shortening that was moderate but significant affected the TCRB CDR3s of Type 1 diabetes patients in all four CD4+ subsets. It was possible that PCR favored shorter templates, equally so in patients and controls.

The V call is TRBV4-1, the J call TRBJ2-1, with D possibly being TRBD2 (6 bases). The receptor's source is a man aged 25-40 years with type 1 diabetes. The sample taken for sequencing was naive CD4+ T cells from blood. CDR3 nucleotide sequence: TGCGCCAGCAGCCAGGGCCTGACTAGGCAGTTCTTC. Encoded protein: CASSQGLTRQFF.